Below, 8 T cell receptor beta chains from the same sample are listed, as sequenced in a study of blood T cell repertoires in COVID-19. Profiled with immunoSEQ multiplex PCR; TCRdb holds only in-frame clones, not every one. The top ten hold about 20% of the sample, which has tens of thousands of clones, about three quarters seen once. The sequencing sample was made of peripheral blood. These receptors all come from a human donor with active or convalescent COVID-19. The donor label of this sample is uncertain.

The rearrangement uses TRBV5-4 and TRBJ1-3; D is perhaps TRBD1 (5 bases). CDR1 SGHNT and CDR2 YYREEE come from the germline V gene (reference sequence). V lost 4 bases and J lost 4, with 12 bases in between. The CDR3 runs to 14 residues. The CDR3 coding sequence is TGTGCCAGCAGCGTCGACAGATTCGGAAACACCATATATTTT. Encoded protein: CASSVDRFGNTIYF.

This clone has only a few counts. The chain employs TRBV29-1 and TRBJ1-1; D remains unclear. V lost 7 bases and J 1 base, leaving 16 bases between the germline ends. The CDR3 totals 14 residues. Germline loops: CDR1 SQVTM, CDR2 ANQGSEA. CDR3 bases: TGCAGCGGGTGCAACGGGTTTTGGAACACTGAAGCTTTCTTT. Protein sequence: CSGCNGFWNTEAFF.

The chain links TRBV7-2 to TRBJ1-4; a weak D match, TRBD1 (6 bases). V dropped 6 bases and J dropped 4 bases, with 15 bases sitting between them. CDR1 SGHTA and CDR2 FQGNSA come from the germline V gene. The CDR3 has 15 amino acids. The DNA of the CDR3 is TGTGCCAGCAGTCTAACTGGGGGCGGTAATGAAAAACTGTTTTTT. Its protein is CASSLTGGGNEKLFF.

V is TRBV27 and J is TRBJ1-6, with 8 bases fitting TRBD1. The CDR3 has 17 amino acids. V was pared by 3 bases and J by 8 bases, with 12 bases of the junction left unmatched. Germline V gene sequence: CDR1 MNHEY, CDR2 SMNVEV (reference sequence). CDR3 sequence (DNA): TGTGCCAGCAGTTTGTTAGGACAGGGACAGGAATATTCACCCCTCCACTTT. This gives the protein CASSLLGQGQEYSPLHF.

This clone has ten or more counts. The chain combines TRBV5-1 with TRBJ2-2, with 7 bases identical to TRBD1. The CDR3 contains 14 residues. The germline V gene encodes CDR1 SGHRS and CDR2 YFSETQ. V was clipped by 3 bases and J by 1 base; unmatched bases: 0. The chain's CDR3 is CASSWDRNTGELFF. For the CDR3, the DNA is TGCGCCAGCAGCTGGGACAGGAACACCGGGGAGCTGTTTTTT. Complete variable domain (other parts from reference TRBV5-1 and TRBJ2-2): KAGVTQTPRYLIKTRGQQVTLSCSPISGHRSVSWYQQTPGQGLQFLFEYFSETQRNKGNFPGRFSGRQFSNSRSEMNVSTLELGDSALYLCASSWDRNTGELFFGEGSRLTVL.

The chain couples TRBV5-4 to TRBJ2-1; TRBD1 matches at 7 bases. CDR1 SGHNT and CDR2 YYREEE come from the germline V gene (reference sequence). Trimming cost V 1 base and J 11 bases; bases outside gene matches: 6. CDR3 length: 13 residues. The CDR3 coding sequence is TGTGCCAGCAGCTTGACGGGACAGAGACAGCAGTTCTTC. This gives the protein CASSLTGQRQQFF.

The genes are TRBV5-1 and TRBJ2-5, with 7 bases that match TRBD2. The V and J ends lost 3 bases and 2 bases, in that order; junction bases with no gene match: 10. The CDR3 covers 16 residues. Germline CDR1 SGHRS, CDR2 YFSETQ. The CDR3 spells CASSYSQRGGQETQYF. CDR3 nucleotides: TGCGCCAGCAGCTATAGTCAGCGGGGAGGGCAAGAGACCCAGTACTTC.

The chain couples TRBV6-5 to TRBJ1-5; tentatively, D is TRBD1 (5 bases). V was cut by 7 bases and J by 3 bases, with 16 bases left in between. Germline CDR1 and CDR2: MNHEY and SVGAGI. The CDR3 is 15 residues long. The CDR3 region has the DNA TGTGCCAGCACCTTGAGGATACAGGTCAATCAGCCCCAGCATTTT. Amino acids: CASTLRIQVNQPQHF.